Included here is one TCR beta chain sequence, with context. The antigen is not known. This entry is derived from a study of OX40 agonist ivuxolimab in advanced cancers. Germline values: CDR1 KGHSH, CDR2 LQKENI. The CDR3 length is 17 residues. The V end lost 2 bases, the J end lost 4 bases, and 18 bases lay between the germline ends. Excluded were patients having autoimmune disease history or systemic immunosuppression. The table came from immunoSEQ multiplex PCR; TCRdb's copy has only in-frame clones and leaves some out. The sample shows roughly 93,000 clones, about 91% of them seen only once. Study findings and constraints: Relative to CD4+, CD8+ T cells held more expanded clones on average. Dose levels from 0.1 to 3.0 mg/kg saw CD4+ and CD8+ blood T cells expand clonally by week 6.

The chain carries TRBV18 and TRBJ2-1, with a possible D match to TRBD2 (6 bases). The sample in question was CD4+ or CD8+ T cells sorted from blood, obtained in a trial of the OX40 agonist ivuxolimab. This TCR derives from an adult with an advanced solid tumor such as melanoma, head and neck, liver or kidney cancer. CDR3: CASSPEYSGQGYNEQFF. CDR3 nucleotide sequence: TGTGCCAGCTCACCAGAGTACAGCGGGCAAGGGTACAATGAGCAGTTCTTC.